The sequence of this T cell receptor beta chain was determined in a study of T cell responses to AZD1222 COVID-19 vaccine. Broader study findings: Along spike, vaccine-associated CD4 TCRs were found throughout, with dominance at 160-218 and 743-854.

Worth noting for this clone: The antigen remains undetermined.

Only in-frame clones appear in the TCRdb table, and some are missing; sequencing was by immunoSEQ multiplex PCR. The sample consists of approximately 80,000 clones, 80% of them appearing once. The CDR3 length is 18 residues. The sample was peripheral blood, taken on day 0 of AZD1222 vaccination. This clonotype was sampled from an adult in good health. The chain employs TRBV21-1 and TRBJ1-5. TRBV21-1 is reported as a pseudogene. DNA for the CDR3: TGTGCCAGCAGCAAAGACGGGGCTGACGCGGGTAGCAATCAGCCCCAGCATTTT. This sequence encodes CASSKDGADAGSNQPQHF.